These 8 T cell receptor beta chains were sequenced from one sample in a study of long-term antiretroviral therapy in people with HIV. immunoSEQ v3.0 was run at survey level. Clones were read by immunoSEQ multiplex PCR, and TCRdb kept only the in-frame ones, dropping some. The sample shows about 17,000 clones, more than 70% of them seen only once. The specimen was unsorted PBMCs, collected 6.9 years after starting antiretroviral therapy. These receptors all stem from a man between 50 and 59 years old with HIV.

The J gene is TRBJ2-1, the V gene TRBV7-2, with TRBD2 matching over 16 bases. The CDR3 is made up of 19 amino acids. Unmatched junction bases numbered 10, after V lost 4 bases and J lost 4 bases. CDR1 SGHTA and CDR2 FQGNSA come from the germline V gene. CDR3 DNA: TGTGCCAGCAGCTCTAGGGGGACTAGCGGGAGGGCCATGTACAATGAGCAGTTCTTC. Its translation: CASSSRGTSGRAMYNEQFF.

The chain carries TRBV15 and TRBJ2-7; TRBD2 matches at 13 bases. CDR1 is LNHNV, CDR2 YYDKDF, per germline (reference sequence). The trim removed 5 bases at V and 3 bases at J, leaving 7 bases unmatched. The CDR3 is 16 amino acids. The CDR3 region has the DNA TGTGCCACCAGCTCCGGACTAGCGGGAGACCTCTACGAGCAGTACTTC. It encodes CATSSGLAGDLYEQYF.

V usage is TRBV9 and J usage is TRBJ1-1; TRBD1 matches 9 bases. V was pared by 5 bases and J by 5 bases, with 13 bases of the junction left unmatched. The CDR3 consists of 16 residues. The germline gives CDR1 SGDLS, CDR2 YYNGEE. This CDR3 is CASRPPMGQGETEAFF. As DNA, the CDR3 is TGTGCCAGCAGACCTCCCATGGGACAGGGTGAAACTGAAGCTTTCTTT.

The chain employs TRBV27 and TRBJ1-5, with 12 bases matching TRBD1. Trimming took 3 bases from V and 2 from J; bases not matched to a gene: 5. The CDR3 is 17 residues long. Germline V gene data show CDR1 as MNHEY and CDR2 as SMNVEV (reference sequence). The CDR3 DNA sequence: TGTGCCAGCAGTTTGGCGGGACAGGGGGCGGGCAATCAGCCCCAGCATTTT. Protein sequence: CASSLAGQGAGNQPQHF.

CDR3 sequence: CASSPPQGHNYEQYF. The CDR3 DNA sequence: TGTGCCAGCAGCCCCCCCCAGGGACACAACTACGAGCAGTACTTC. This sequence joins TRBV7-9 and TRBJ2-7; possible D gene TRBD1, 6 bases. Germline V gives CDR1 SEHNR, CDR2 FQNEAQ (reference sequence). Trimming took off 5 bases at V and 3 bases at J, with 17 bases between the two ends. The CDR3 has 15 amino acids.

The genes are TRBV4-1 and TRBJ2-7; D is possibly TRBD1 or TRBD2 (5 bases each). Trimming shortened V by 5 bases and J by 6 bases, and 17 bases separated the two germline ends. CDR1 MGHRA and CDR2 YSYEKL come from the germline V gene. The CDR3 runs 14 residues. In DNA form, the CDR3 reads TGCGCCAGCAGCGTCTTGGGAGAAGACAGCGAGCAGTACTTC. Translated, it gives CASSVLGEDSEQYF.

V is TRBV18 and J is TRBJ2-5; no clear D gene. Trimming cost V 3 bases and J 0 bases, with 2 bases left between them. This CDR3 region has 12 residues. Germline V gene lookup returns CDR1 KGHSH and CDR2 LQKENI. CDR3 loop: CASSPNQETQYF. The CDR3 DNA sequence: TGTGCCAGCTCACCTAACCAAGAGACCCAGTACTTC. Drawing the rest from reference TRBV18 and TRBJ2-5, the complete variable domain is NAGVMQNPRHLVRRRGQEARLRCSPMKGHSHVYWYRQLPEEGLKFMVYLQKENIIDESGMPKERFSAEFPKEGPSILRIQQVVRGDSAAYFCASSPNQETQYFGPGTRLLVL.

The chain joins TRBV28 to TRBJ1-5; D is unclear. This CDR3 region has 13 residues. Germline CDR1 reads MDHEN; CDR2 reads SYDVKM. V lost 5 bases to trimming and J lost 6 bases, with 11 bases between them. The CDR3 reads CASSLEGRQPQHF. DNA for the CDR3: TGTGCCAGCAGTCTGGAAGGGCGTCAGCCCCAGCATTTT. Using reference TRBV28 and TRBJ1-5 for the parts outside the CDR3, the full variable domain is DVKVTQSSRYLVKRTGEKVFLECVQDMDHENMFWYRQDPGLGLRLIYFSYDVKMKEKGDIPEGYSVSREKKERFSLILESASTNQTSMYLCASSLEGRQPQHFGDGTRLSIL.